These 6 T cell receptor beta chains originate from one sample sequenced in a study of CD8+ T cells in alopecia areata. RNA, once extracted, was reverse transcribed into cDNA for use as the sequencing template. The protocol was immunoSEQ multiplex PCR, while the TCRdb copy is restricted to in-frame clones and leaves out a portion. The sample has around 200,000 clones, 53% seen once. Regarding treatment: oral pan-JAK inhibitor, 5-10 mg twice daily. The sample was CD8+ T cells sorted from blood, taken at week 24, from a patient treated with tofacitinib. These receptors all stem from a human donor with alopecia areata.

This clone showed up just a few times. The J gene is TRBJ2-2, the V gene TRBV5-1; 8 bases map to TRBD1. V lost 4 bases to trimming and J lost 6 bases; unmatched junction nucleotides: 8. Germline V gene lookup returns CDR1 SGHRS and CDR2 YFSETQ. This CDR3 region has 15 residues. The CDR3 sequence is CASSPGGQTSGELFF. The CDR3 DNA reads TGCGCCAGCAGCCCAGGGGGCCAGACCTCCGGGGAGCTGTTTTTT.

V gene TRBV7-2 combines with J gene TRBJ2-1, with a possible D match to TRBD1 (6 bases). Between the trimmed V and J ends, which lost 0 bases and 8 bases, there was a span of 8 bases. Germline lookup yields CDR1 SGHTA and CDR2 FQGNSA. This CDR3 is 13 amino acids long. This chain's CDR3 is CASSLAGTYEQFF. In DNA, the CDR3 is TGTGCCAGCAGCTTAGCAGGGACATATGAGCAGTTCTTC.

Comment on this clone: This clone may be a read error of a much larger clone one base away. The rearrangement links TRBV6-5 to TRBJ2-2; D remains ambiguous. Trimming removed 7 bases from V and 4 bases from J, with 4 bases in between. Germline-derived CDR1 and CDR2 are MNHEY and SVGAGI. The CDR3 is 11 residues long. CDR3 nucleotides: TGTGCCAGCACCGCCACCGGGGAGCTGTTTTTT. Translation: CASTATGELFF.

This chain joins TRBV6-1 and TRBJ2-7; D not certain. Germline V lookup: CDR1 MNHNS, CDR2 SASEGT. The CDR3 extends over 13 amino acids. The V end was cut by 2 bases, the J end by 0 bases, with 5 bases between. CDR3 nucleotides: TGTGCCAGCAGTGAAATGAGCTCCTACGAGCAGTACTTC. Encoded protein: CASSEMSSYEQYF.

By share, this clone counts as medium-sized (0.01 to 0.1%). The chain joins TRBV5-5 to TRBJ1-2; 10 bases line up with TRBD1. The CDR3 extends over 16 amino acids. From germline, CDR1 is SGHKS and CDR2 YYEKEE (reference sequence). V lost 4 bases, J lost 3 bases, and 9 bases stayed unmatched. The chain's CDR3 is CASSVDPGQGYYGYTF. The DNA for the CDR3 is TGTGCCAGCAGCGTTGATCCGGGACAGGGGTACTATGGCTACACCTTC.

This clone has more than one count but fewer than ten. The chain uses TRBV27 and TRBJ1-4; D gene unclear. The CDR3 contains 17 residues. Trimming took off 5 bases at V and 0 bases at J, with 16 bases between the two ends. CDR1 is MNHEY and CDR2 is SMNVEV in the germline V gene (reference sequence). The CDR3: CASSQTSGGATNEKLFF. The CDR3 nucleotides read TGTGCCAGCAGTCAAACCTCCGGCGGTGCAACTAATGAAAAACTGTTTTTT. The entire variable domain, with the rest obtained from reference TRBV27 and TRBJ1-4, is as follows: EAQVTQNPRYLITVTGKKLTVTCSQNMNHEYMSWYRQDPGLGLRQIYYSMNVEVTDKGDVPEGYKVSRKEKRNFPLILESPSPNQTSLYFCASSQTSGGATNEKLFFGSGTQLSVL.